This TCR beta chain was retrieved from a study of shared clonotypes between healthy human individuals. In the study overall: Per donor, three plates held CD4 naive cells, three held CD4 memory, two held CD8 naive and one held CD8 memory. Study outcomes and limitations: Across several donors, naive CD4 shared roughly 5%, naive CD8 less than 4%, memory CD4 2.3%, memory CD8 over 0.3%. Sequencing depth was a factor that was expected to affect clonotype sharing among donors.

This table comes from immunoSEQ multiplex PCR, and its TCRdb copy is limited to in-frame clones, with some not included. The sample consists of some 2,500,000 clones, around 90% of them appearing once. Partitioning of CD4+ cells yielded a CD45RA+ naive subset and a CD45RA-negative memory subset. This clone was observed once. The target antigen is unknown. Germline assignment: CDR1 MNHNY and CDR2 SVGAGI (reference sequence). This CDR3 spans 13 amino acids. With 6 bases clipped from V and 6 bases from J, the junction kept 8 bases outside the gene matches. The chain carries TRBV6-6 and TRBJ2-7; 7 bases line up with TRBD2. Sequenced sample: naive CD4+ T cells from PBMCs. The subset denotes: CD45RA+ positively selected. The origin of this receptor is a man aged 18-30 years in good health. Some clones in this sample may be carry-over from other donors' samples. The CDR3 region is CASRLGTMREQYF. DNA of the CDR3: TGTGCCAGCAGACTCGGGACTATGCGCGAGCAGTACTTC.